The rows below give T cell receptor beta chains drawn from one sample of a study of cytomegalovirus exposure and HLA in healthy donors. Produced via immunoSEQ multiplex PCR; TCRdb's table is partial and in-frame only. The sample lists over 55,000 clones; about 80% were seen once. The sequenced material came from PBMCs. The receptors here all came from a man aged 35-49 years in good health and CMV-seronegative. Each CDR3 is given with its conserved first and last residue. The order of the fields is D gene, J gene, V gene, clone size, CDR3 protein, CDR3 DNA. The D gene is left open where the match is weak. Only part of the rows carry a size: once, few, many, or a class if the clone is expanded.

>.|TRBJ2-1|TRBV7-3|.
CASSSKAGVSYNEQFF
TGTGCCAGCAGCTCGAAGGCCGGGGTCTCCTACAATGAGCAGTTCTTC
>TRBD1|TRBJ1-1|TRBV6-4|few
CASSRTGADTEAFF
TGTGCCAGCAGTCGGACAGGGGCGGACACTGAAGCTTTCTTT
>TRBD2|TRBJ2-3|TRBV10-3|once
CAISAASGGPSTDTQYF
TGTGCCATCAGTGCGGCTAGCGGGGGGCCTAGCACAGATACGCAGTATTTT
>TRBD1|TRBJ1-2|TRBV15|.
CATSREGPGQALPYGYTF
TGTGCCACCAGCAGAGAGGGGCCGGGACAGGCCTTGCCCTATGGCTACACCTTC
>TRBD2|TRBJ2-1|TRBV7-2|.
CASSLGASGGIEQFF
TGTGCCAGCAGCTTAGGGGCTAGCGGGGGTATTGAGCAGTTCTTC
>TRBD1|TRBJ1-5|TRBV6-1|once
CASRPTGDSNQPQHF
TGTGCCAGCAGGCCGACAGGGGACAGCAATCAGCCCCAGCATTTT
>TRBD2|TRBJ2-2|TRBV5-1|.
CASSMATSGGAYRPGELFF
TGCGCCAGCAGCATGGCGACTAGCGGGGGGGCCTATCGGCCCGGGGAGCTGTTTTTT
>TRBD1|TRBJ1-1|TRBV7-8|many
CASSLVSGGASKAFF
TGTGCCAGCAGCTTAGTTTCAGGGGGCGCGTCCAAAGCTTTCTTT
>.|TRBJ2-1|TRBV6-5|.
CASVGGPRGNEQFF
TGTGCCAGCGTGGGGGGGCCTCGGGGCAATGAGCAGTTCTTC
>.|TRBJ1-2|TRBV7-2|.
CASSLMASRVVRYTF
TGTGCCAGCAGCTTAATGGCGTCTCGGGTAGTTCGCTACACCTTC
>.|TRBJ1-5|TRBV19|.
CASSIPSSNQPQHF
TGTGCCAGTAGTATTCCCAGTAGCAATCAGCCCCAGCATTTT
>.|TRBJ1-2|TRBV5-4|once
CASSQRPPTHYGYTF
TGTGCCAGCAGCCAGCGGCCTCCGACCCACTATGGCTACACCTTC
>TRBD1|TRBJ1-4|TRBV27|few
CASRAQGATNEKLFF
TGTGCCAGCAGGGCCCAGGGGGCAACTAATGAAAAACTGTTTTTT
>.|TRBJ1-4|TRBV11-2|.
CASSTDFNEKLFF
TGTGCCAGCAGCACCGACTTTAATGAAAAACTGTTTTTT
>TRBD1|TRBJ1-3|TRBV29-1|.
CSVDATGTGGAGNTIYF
TGCAGCGTTGACGCGACCGGGACAGGGGGAGCTGGAAACACCATATATTTT
>TRBD1|TRBJ2-4|TRBV25-1|.
CASRTTGAKNIQYF
TGTGCCAGCAGGACGACAGGGGCCAAAAACATTCAGTACTTC
>TRBD1|TRBJ1-4|TRBV19|.
CASSWTGIGEKLFF
TGTGCCAGTAGTTGGACAGGGATTGGTGAAAAACTGTTTTTT
>TRBD2|TRBJ2-3|TRBV7-9|once
CASSSSGPRTDTQYF
TGTGCCAGCAGCTCTAGCGGGCCACGCACAGATACGCAGTATTTT
>.|TRBJ2-7|TRBV7-2|.
CASSLAVSYEQYF
TGTGCCAGCAGCTTAGCCGTGTCCTACGAGCAGTACTTC
>TRBD1|TRBJ2-6|TRBV7-8|.
CASSLNRGRKTGANVLTF
TGTGCCAGCAGCTTAAACAGGGGCCGGAAGACTGGGGCCAACGTCCTGACTTTC
>TRBD2|TRBJ2-2|TRBV19|once
CASNRAGGRDTGELFF
TGTGCCAGTAACAGAGCTGGGGGGAGGGACACCGGGGAGCTGTTTTTT
>TRBD2|TRBJ2-7|TRBV6-5|.
CASTATGGTYEQYF
TGTGCCAGCACCGCGACGGGGGGTACCTACGAGCAGTACTTC
>TRBD2|TRBJ2-3|TRBV11-3|.
CASSFPGTSGGGTQYF
TGTGCCAGCAGCTTTCCCGGGACTAGCGGGGGAGGTACGCAGTATTTT
>.|TRBJ2-1|TRBV2|.
CASSEARSNEQFF
TGTGCCAGCAGTGAAGCCCGGTCCAATGAGCAGTTCTTC
>.|TRBJ1-2|TRBV7-9|.
CAGSLTEHANYGYTF
TGTGCCGGCAGCTTAACAGAGCATGCTAACTATGGCTACACCTTC
>.|TRBJ1-2|TRBV7-2|once
CASSLSRAAGYTF
TGTGCCAGCAGCTTAAGCAGGGCGGCCGGCTACACCTTC
>TRBD1|TRBJ2-1|TRBV10-3|.
CAISEGQGTTRDEQFF
TGTGCCATCAGTGAGGGACAGGGGACTACGAGGGATGAGCAGTTCTTC
>TRBD1|TRBJ1-2|TRBV28|.
CASSLSGQAYYGYTF
TGTGCCAGCAGTTTATCCGGACAGGCTTACTATGGCTACACCTTC
>TRBD1|TRBJ2-3|TRBV6-4|once
CASSTGGADTQYF
TGTGCCAGCAGTACAGGGGGCGCAGATACGCAGTATTTT
>TRBD1|TRBJ1-6|TRBV7-9|.
CASERTGEKSPLHF
TGTGCCAGCGAAAGGACAGGGGAGAAGTCACCCCTCCACTTT
>.|TRBJ1-2|TRBV27|.
CASSRAGGTALYGYTF
TGTGCCAGCAGCCGCGCGGGGGGAACAGCACTTTATGGCTACACCTTC
>TRBD2|TRBJ2-2|TRBV5-1|.
CASSKRTSGGKPANTGELFF
TGCGCCAGCAGCAAACGGACTAGCGGGGGCAAACCCGCGAACACCGGGGAGCTGTTTTTT
>.|TRBJ2-1|TRBV9|.
CASSVTSTSEQFF
TGTGCCAGCAGCGTAACTAGCACTAGTGAGCAGTTCTTC
>TRBD1|TRBJ1-5|TRBV6-6|few
CASSYQKGAQGQPQHF
TGTGCCAGCAGTTACCAAAAGGGGGCGCAGGGTCAGCCCCAGCATTTT